This TCR beta chain came from a study of blood T cells in healthy people across ages. Healthy individuals of Caucasian origin from Russia, aged roughly 6 to 95, served as donors. Every donor provided around 9.3 milliliters of peripheral blood. Total RNA was isolated from each sample in quantities of at least 5 micrograms. Sample-barcoded 5' priming and a J-beta primer mix drove a second PCR of roughly 7 to 11 cycles. TCRdb recomputed calls from the 5' RACE reads with MiXCR, one row per CDR3 protein. The data show more than 700,000 distinct CDR3 sequences, 46% seen once. The CDR3 covers 16 residues. In germline, CDR1 is SGHDN, CDR2 FVKESK. V was clipped by 0 bases and J by 1 base, with 11 bases between them.

The V call is TRBV14, the J call TRBJ2-3; D possibly matches TRBD1 or TRBD2 (5 bases each). The clonotype originates from a man older than 75 in good health. Specimen: blood. The chain's CDR3 is CASSQDFVGGTDTQYF. The DNA for the CDR3 is TGTGCCAGCAGCCAAGATTTTGTGGGGGGCACAGATACGCAGTATTTT.